This TCR beta chain stems from a study of shared clonotypes between healthy human individuals. General study results and limits: Naive subsets usually exceeded memory subsets in estimated richness. Shared clonotypes across all four donors exceeded non-shared ones in generation probability.

Of note for this clone: Its antigen is still unknown.

Replicate PCRs run on sorted subsets employed about 220 ng DNA, 30,000 to 35,000 T cell genomes. Original data processing: Filtering differed, since immunoSEQ gave only junction sequences and no quality scores. Assay used: immunoSEQ multiplex PCR; TCRdb lists only in-frame clones, some missing. V and J calls and clone size are copied from that table; D and trimming were computed from the DNA. The table includes 2.5 million or so clones, about 92% detected once. From germline, CDR1 is SQVTM and CDR2 ANQGSEA. CDR3 length: 12 residues. V was pared by 4 bases and J by 4 bases, with 10 bases between. Sequenced: naive CD4+ T cells sorted from blood. Subset of the sample: CD45RA+ positively selected. This sequence originates from a man between 18 and 35 years old in good health. The chain is built from TRBV29-1 and TRBJ2-5; unclear D gene. The CDR3: CSVVTVGETQYF. As DNA, the CDR3 is TGCAGCGTTGTAACTGTCGGAGAGACCCAGTACTTC.